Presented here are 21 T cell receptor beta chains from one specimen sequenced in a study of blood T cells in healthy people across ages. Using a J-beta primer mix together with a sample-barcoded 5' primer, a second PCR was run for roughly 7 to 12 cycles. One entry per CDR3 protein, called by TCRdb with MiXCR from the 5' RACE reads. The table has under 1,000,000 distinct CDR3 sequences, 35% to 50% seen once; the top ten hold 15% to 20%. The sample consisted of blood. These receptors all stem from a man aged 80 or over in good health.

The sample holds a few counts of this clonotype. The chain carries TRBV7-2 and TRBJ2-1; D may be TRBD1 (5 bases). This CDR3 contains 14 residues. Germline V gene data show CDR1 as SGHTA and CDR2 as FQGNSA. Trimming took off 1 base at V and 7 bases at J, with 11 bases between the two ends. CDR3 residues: CASSLGPGRNEQFF. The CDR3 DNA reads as TGTGCCAGCAGCTTAGGGCCAGGGCGAAATGAGCAGTTCTTC.

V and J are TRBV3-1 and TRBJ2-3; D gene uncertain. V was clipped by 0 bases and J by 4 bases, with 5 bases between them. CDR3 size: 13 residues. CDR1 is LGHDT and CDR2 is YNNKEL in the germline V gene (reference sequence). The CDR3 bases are TGTGCCAGCAGCCAAGAAGGGCCAGATACGCAGTATTTT. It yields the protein CASSQEGPDTQYF.

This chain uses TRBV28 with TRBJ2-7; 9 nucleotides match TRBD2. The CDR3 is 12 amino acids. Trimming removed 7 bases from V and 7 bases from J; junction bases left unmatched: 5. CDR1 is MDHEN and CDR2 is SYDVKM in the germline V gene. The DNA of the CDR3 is TGTGCCAGCAAGCGGGAGGTTTCTGAGCAGTACTTC. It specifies CASKREVSEQYF.

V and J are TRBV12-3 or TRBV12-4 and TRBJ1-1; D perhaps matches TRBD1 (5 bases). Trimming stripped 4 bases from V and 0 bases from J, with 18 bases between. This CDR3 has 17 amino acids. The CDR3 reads CASSWAPGRGLNTEAFF. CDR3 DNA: TGTGCCAGCAGTTGGGCCCCAGGGAGGGGCTTGAACACTGAAGCTTTCTTT.

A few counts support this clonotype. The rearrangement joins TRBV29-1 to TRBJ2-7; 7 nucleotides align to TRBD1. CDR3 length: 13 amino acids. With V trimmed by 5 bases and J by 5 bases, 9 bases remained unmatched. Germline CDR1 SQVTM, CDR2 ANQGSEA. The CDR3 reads CSVRRQGPNEQYF. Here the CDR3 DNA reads TGCAGCGTTCGAAGACAGGGCCCCAACGAGCAGTACTTC.

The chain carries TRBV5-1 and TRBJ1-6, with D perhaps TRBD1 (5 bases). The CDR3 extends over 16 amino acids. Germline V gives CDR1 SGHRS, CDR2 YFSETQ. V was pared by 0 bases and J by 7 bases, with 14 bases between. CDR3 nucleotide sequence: TGCGCCAGCAGCTTGGGGCAGGGAGTGGGCAATTCACCCCTCCACTTT. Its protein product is CASSLGQGVGNSPLHF.

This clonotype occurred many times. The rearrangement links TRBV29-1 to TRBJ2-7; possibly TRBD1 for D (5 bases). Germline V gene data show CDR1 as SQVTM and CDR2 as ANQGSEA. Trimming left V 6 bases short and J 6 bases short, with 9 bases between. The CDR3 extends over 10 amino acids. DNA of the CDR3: TGCAGCGTCTCCCAGGGCGAGCAGTACTTC. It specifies CSVSQGEQYF.

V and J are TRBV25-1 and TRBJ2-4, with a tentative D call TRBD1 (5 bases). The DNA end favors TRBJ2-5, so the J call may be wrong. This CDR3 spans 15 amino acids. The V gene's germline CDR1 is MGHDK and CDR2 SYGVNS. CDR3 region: CASGLTDQIPETQYF. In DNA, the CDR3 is TGTGCCAGCGGTCTGACAGACCAAATCCCAGAGACCCAGTACTTC.

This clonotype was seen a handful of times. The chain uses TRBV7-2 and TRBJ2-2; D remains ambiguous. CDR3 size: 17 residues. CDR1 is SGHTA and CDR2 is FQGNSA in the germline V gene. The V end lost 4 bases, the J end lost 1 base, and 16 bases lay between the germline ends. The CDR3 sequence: CASSSLILNLNTGELFF. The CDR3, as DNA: TGTGCCAGCAGCTCTCTGATATTAAATCTGAACACCGGGGAGCTGTTTTTT.

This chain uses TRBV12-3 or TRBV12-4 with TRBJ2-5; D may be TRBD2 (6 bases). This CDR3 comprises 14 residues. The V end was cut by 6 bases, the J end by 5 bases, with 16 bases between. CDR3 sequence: CASSRTAGGETQYF. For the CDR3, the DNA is TGTGCCAGCAGCAGGACCGCCGGAGGGGAGACCCAGTACTTC.

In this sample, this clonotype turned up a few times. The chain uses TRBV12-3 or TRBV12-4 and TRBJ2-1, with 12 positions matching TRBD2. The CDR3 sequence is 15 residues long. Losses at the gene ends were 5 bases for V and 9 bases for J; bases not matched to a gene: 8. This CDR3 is CASSQTSGRGGEQFF. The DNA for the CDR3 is TGTGCCAGCAGTCAGACTAGCGGGAGAGGAGGTGAGCAGTTCTTC.

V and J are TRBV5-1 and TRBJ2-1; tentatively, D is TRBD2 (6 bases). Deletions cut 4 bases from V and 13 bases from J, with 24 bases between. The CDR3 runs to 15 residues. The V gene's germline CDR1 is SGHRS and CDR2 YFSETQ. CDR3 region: CASSNSRAAGSEQFF. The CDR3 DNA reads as TGCGCCAGCAGCAACTCGCGGGCGGCGGGAAGTGAACAGTTCTTC.

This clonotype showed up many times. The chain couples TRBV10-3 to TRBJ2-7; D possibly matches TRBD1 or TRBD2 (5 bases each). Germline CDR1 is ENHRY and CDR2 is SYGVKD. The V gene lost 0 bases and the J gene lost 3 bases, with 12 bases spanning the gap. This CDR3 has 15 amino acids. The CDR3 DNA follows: TGTGCCATCAGTGAGTCGGGGGACGGAAGCTACGAGCAGTACTTC. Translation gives CAISESGDGSYEQYF.

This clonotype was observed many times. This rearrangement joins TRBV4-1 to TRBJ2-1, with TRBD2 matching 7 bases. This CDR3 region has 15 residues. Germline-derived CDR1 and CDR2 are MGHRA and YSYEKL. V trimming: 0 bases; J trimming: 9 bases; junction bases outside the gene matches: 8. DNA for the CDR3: TGCGCCAGCAGCCAAGATGGGGCGGGAGCTGGTGAGCAGTTCTTC. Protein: CASSQDGAGAGEQFF.

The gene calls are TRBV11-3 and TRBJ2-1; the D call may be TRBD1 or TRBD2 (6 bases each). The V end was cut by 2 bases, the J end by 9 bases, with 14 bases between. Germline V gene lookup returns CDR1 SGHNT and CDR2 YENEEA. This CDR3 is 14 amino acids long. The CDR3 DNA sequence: TGTGCCAGCAGCTTACGCGGGGCCAGGGGTGAGCAGTTCTTC. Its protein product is CASSLRGARGEQFF.

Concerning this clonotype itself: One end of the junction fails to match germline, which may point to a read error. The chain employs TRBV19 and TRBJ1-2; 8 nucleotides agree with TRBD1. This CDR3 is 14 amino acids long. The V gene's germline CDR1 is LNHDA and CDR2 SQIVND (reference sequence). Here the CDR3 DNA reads TGTGCCGGTAGTTCGACAGGGGTCGCCTATGGCTACACCTTC. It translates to CAGSSTGVAYGYTF.

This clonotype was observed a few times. The CDR3: CSAREPRGVGANVLTF. The CDR3 DNA reads as TGCAGTGCTAGAGAACCCAGAGGGGTCGGGGCCAACGTCCTGACTTTC. V and J are TRBV20-1 and TRBJ2-6, with D perhaps being TRBD1 or TRBD2 (5 bases each). This CDR3 region has 16 residues. Germline loops: CDR1 DFQATT, CDR2 SNEGSKA (reference sequence). Trimming took 0 bases from V and 4 from J, leaving 13 bases between them.

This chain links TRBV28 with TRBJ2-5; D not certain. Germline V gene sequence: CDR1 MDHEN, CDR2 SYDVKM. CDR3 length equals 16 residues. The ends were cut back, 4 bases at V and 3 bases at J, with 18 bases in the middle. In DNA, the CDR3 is TGTGCCAGCAGTTCTTTGACTGAATTCCTGGAAGAGACCCAGTACTTC. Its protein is CASSSLTEFLEETQYF.

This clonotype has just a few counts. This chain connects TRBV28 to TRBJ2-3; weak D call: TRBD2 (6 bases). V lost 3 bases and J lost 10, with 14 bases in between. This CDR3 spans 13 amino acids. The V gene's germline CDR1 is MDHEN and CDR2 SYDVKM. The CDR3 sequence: CASSFSDGGAQYF. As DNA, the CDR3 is TGTGCCAGCAGTTTCTCTGACGGGGGTGCGCAGTATTTT.

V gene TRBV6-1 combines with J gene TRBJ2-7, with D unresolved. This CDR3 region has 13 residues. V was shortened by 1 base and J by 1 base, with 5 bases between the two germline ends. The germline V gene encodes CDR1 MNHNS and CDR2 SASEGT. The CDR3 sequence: CASSEVLSYEQYF. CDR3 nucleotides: TGTGCCAGCAGTGAAGTGCTTTCCTACGAGCAGTACTTC.

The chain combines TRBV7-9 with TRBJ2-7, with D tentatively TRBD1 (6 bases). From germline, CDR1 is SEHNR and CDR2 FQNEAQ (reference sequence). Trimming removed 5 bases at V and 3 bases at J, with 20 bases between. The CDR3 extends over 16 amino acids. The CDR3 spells CASSPHRASPRYEQYF. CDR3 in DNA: TGTGCCAGCAGCCCTCACAGGGCTAGCCCGCGCTACGAGCAGTACTTC.